These 30 T cell receptor beta chains share one sample of origin, sequenced in a study of blood T cell repertoires in COVID-19. The protocol was immunoSEQ multiplex PCR, while the TCRdb copy is restricted to in-frame clones and leaves out a portion. The sample holds about 340,000 clones, more than 90% seen once. The source material was PBMCs or T cells enriched from blood (not recorded which). These receptor sequences come from a woman in her thirties who had recovered from COVID-19.

This rearrangement joins TRBV7-8 to TRBJ2-1; perhaps TRBD2 as D (6 bases). Trimming took 5 bases from V and 0 from J, leaving 17 bases between them. Germline values: CDR1 SGHVS, CDR2 FQNEAQ. The CDR3 runs 17 residues. The CDR3 loop is CASSRAVGLSSYNEQFF. Written as DNA, the CDR3 is TGTGCCAGCAGCCGGGCGGTGGGACTTAGCTCCTACAATGAGCAGTTCTTC. Based on the CDR3 plus reference TRBV7-8 and TRBJ2-1, the full variable domain is GAGVSQSPRYKVAKRGQDVALRCDPISGHVSLFWYQQALGQGPEFLTYFQNEAQLDKSGLPSDRFFAERPEGSVSTLKIQRTQQEDSAVYLCASSRAVGLSSYNEQFFGPGTRLTVL.

The chain uses TRBV24-1 and TRBJ2-7; possible D gene TRBD2, 6 bases. Between the trimmed V and J ends, which lost 7 bases and 2 bases, there was a span of 17 bases. The CDR3 extends over 15 amino acids. From germline, CDR1 is KGHDR and CDR2 SFDVKD. The CDR3 nucleotides are TGTGCCACCAGCCTCTTTGCGGGATCCCCCTACGAGCAGTACTTC. Amino acid sequence: CATSLFAGSPYEQYF.

The genes are TRBV3-1 (or the pseudogene TRBV3-2) and TRBJ2-3; 9 bases are shared with TRBD1. This CDR3 region has 15 residues. The germline CDR1 and CDR2 sequences are LGHDT and YNNKEL (reference sequence). The ends lost 4 bases at V and 5 bases at J; junction bases unmatched: 7. CDR3 protein: CASSPGGTGRDTQYF. CDR3 in DNA: TGTGCCAGCAGCCCCGGTGGGACAGGGAGAGATACGCAGTATTTT.

In regard to this clone: One end of the junction varies from germline; a read error may be responsible. The gene calls are TRBV19 and TRBJ1-3, with D perhaps matching TRBD1 (5 bases). CDR1 and CDR2 from the germline V gene are LNHDA and SQIVND (reference sequence). The CDR3 is 15 amino acids. The CDR3 sequence is CATSPSGISGNTIYF. The DNA for the CDR3 is TGTGCCACTAGTCCTTCAGGGATCTCTGGAAACACCATATATTTT.

The chain joins TRBV29-1 to TRBJ1-1; TRBD1 matches at 7 bases. Trimming took 6 bases from V and 6 from J; bases not matched to a gene: 10. The CDR3 totals 13 residues. Germline loops: CDR1 SQVTM, CDR2 ANQGSEA. The CDR3 region is CSVQGGNLPEAFF. Written as DNA, the CDR3 is TGCAGCGTCCAGGGGGGCAACCTCCCTGAAGCTTTCTTT.

The genes are TRBV29-1 and TRBJ1-2; a possible D gene is TRBD1 (5 bases). V was cut by 6 bases and J by 4 bases, with 12 bases left in between. This CDR3 region has 12 residues. Germline V gives CDR1 SQVTM, CDR2 ANQGSEA. The CDR3 DNA reads as TGCAGCGTCGTGACAGCCTCCTATGGCTACACCTTC. Protein product: CSVVTASYGYTF.

The chain has TRBV28 and TRBJ1-5; D gene uncertain. Germline V gene sequence: CDR1 MDHEN, CDR2 SYDVKM. Trimming removed 1 base from V and 10 bases from J, with 17 bases in between. This CDR3 is 15 amino acids long. CDR3 residues: CASSLSSQAYDPQHF. For the CDR3, the DNA is TGTGCCAGCAGTTTATCCTCGCAGGCTTATGACCCCCAGCATTTT.

The chain joins TRBV27 to TRBJ2-3; 9 bases match TRBD2. Germline loops: CDR1 MNHEY, CDR2 SMNVEV (reference sequence). The CDR3 is made up of 13 amino acids. V shed 6 bases, J shed 4 bases, and the junction held 2 bases outside the gene matches. DNA of the CDR3: TGTGCCAGCAGGGGACTAGCTCCAGATACGCAGTATTTT. Translated, it gives CASRGLAPDTQYF.

Turning to this clone: This sample includes further DNA sequences coding for the same CDR3. This rearrangement joins TRBV19 to TRBJ1-1; D possibly corresponds to TRBD1 (6 bases). V shed 6 bases and J shed 5 bases, with 7 bases lying between them. Germline-derived CDR1 and CDR2 are LNHDA and SQIVND (reference sequence). CDR3 length equals 11 residues. In DNA form, the CDR3 reads TGTGCCAGTAGAACAGGGACTGAAGCTTTCTTT. It translates to CASRTGTEAFF. The variable domain in full, with the rest retrieved from reference TRBV19 and TRBJ1-1, is DGGITQSPKYLFRKEGQNVTLSCEQNLNHDAMYWYRQDPGQGLRLIYYSQIVNDFQKGDIAEGYSVSREKKESFPLTVTSAQKNPTAFYLCASRTGTEAFFGQGTRLTVV.

V is TRBV30 and J is TRBJ2-3, with 8 bases lining up with TRBD2. This CDR3 is 15 amino acids long. Germline V lookup: CDR1 GTSNPN, CDR2 SVGIG (reference sequence). V gave up 1 base and J gave up 4 bases; unmatched junction bases: 7. The CDR3 DNA reads TGTGCCTGGAGTGCCCCAGGACTAGCCCCAGATACGCAGTATTTT. Residues: CAWSAPGLAPDTQYF.

The V and J genes are TRBV25-1 and TRBJ2-7; TRBD2 aligns across 8 bases. Germline V gives CDR1 MGHDK, CDR2 SYGVNS. This CDR3 has 13 residues. V dropped 5 bases and J dropped 6; count of bases not matched to a gene: 6. The CDR3 protein is CASSPGGPGEQYF. The DNA of the CDR3 is TGTGCCAGCAGTCCGGGAGGGCCGGGCGAGCAGTACTTC.

The gene calls are TRBV27 and TRBJ2-1, with D hard to call. V was clipped by 5 bases and J by 4 bases, with 9 bases between them. The germline gives CDR1 MNHEY, CDR2 SMNVEV (reference sequence). The CDR3 loop spans 13 amino acids. CDR3 region: CASSTRVYNEQFF. The CDR3 coding sequence is TGTGCCAGCAGTACCCGGGTATACAATGAGCAGTTCTTC.

The rearrangement joins TRBV10-3 to TRBJ2-1; 11 bases line up with TRBD2. The J segment lost 15 bases and the V segment lost 4 bases, leaving 11 bases of the junction unmatched. Germline V lookup: CDR1 ENHRY, CDR2 SYGVKD. This CDR3 has 14 amino acids. Here the CDR3 reads CAISADVAGGPLFF. The DNA of the CDR3 is TGTGCCATCAGTGCGGACGTAGCGGGAGGGCCGTTGTTCTTC.

The CDR3 here is CASSHTGGYTF. CDR3 nucleotides: TGTGCCAGCAGCCACACCGGGGGCTACACCTTC. This rearrangement joins TRBV11-2 to TRBJ1-2, with D unclear. This CDR3 has 11 residues. The germline V gene encodes CDR1 SGHAT and CDR2 FQNNGV. V was shortened by 5 bases and J by 8 bases, with 9 bases between the two germline ends.

The chain carries TRBV5-4 and TRBJ2-7, with 14 positions matching TRBD2. The CDR3 runs to 15 residues. Germline CDR1 SGHNT, CDR2 YYREEE (reference sequence). V gave up 4 bases and J gave up 7 bases; unmatched junction bases: 7. The CDR3 DNA follows: TGTGCCAGCAGCACCGGACTAGCGGGAGGACGGGAGCAGTACTTC. Its translation: CASSTGLAGGREQYF.

The gene calls are TRBV2 and TRBJ1-4; D is possibly TRBD1 (5 bases). Germline CDR1 reads SNHLY; CDR2 reads FYNNEI. Trimming left V 7 bases short and J 12 bases short, with 15 bases between. The CDR3 loop spans 12 amino acids. CDR3 residues: CASTLQGGELFF. The CDR3 DNA follows: TGTGCCAGCACCCTCCAGGGAGGGGAACTGTTTTTT.

The V call is TRBV5-1, the J call TRBJ2-3; D is perhaps TRBD1 (6 bases). The CDR3 runs to 14 residues. CDR1 SGHRS and CDR2 YFSETQ come from the germline V gene. V was pared by 6 bases and J by 1 base, with 12 bases between. CDR3 coding DNA: TGCGCCAGCAAGACAGGAGCTGGCACAGATACGCAGTATTTT. It specifies CASKTGAGTDTQYF.

This clone showed up just once. The gene calls are TRBV6-5 and TRBJ2-3, with a tentative D call TRBD2 (5 bases). Trimming removed 6 bases from V and 1 base from J, with 14 bases in between. This CDR3 contains 15 residues. Germline assignment: CDR1 MNHEY and CDR2 SVGAGI. CDR3 sequence: CASRTDFRGTDTQYF. The DNA of the CDR3 is TGTGCCAGCAGGACGGACTTCCGGGGCACAGATACGCAGTATTTT.

The rearrangement joins TRBV6-1 to TRBJ2-1, with D perhaps TRBD1 (6 bases). The CDR3 extends over 16 amino acids. V was clipped by 4 bases and J by 4 bases, with 17 bases between them. CDR1 and CDR2 (germline): MNHNS, SASEGT. The CDR3 nucleotides are TGTGCCAGCAGTGGGACACCGGGACACGCATACAATGAGCAGTTCTTC. Protein product: CASSGTPGHAYNEQFF.

The chain links TRBV18 to TRBJ2-1; 8 bases agree with TRBD1. V was pared by 3 bases and J by 5 bases, with 3 bases of the junction left unmatched. The CDR3 is made up of 14 amino acids. The V gene's germline CDR1 is KGHSH and CDR2 LQKENI. CDR3 nucleotide sequence: TGTGCCAGCTCACCCCGGACAGGGAACAATGAGCAGTTCTTC. Amino acid sequence: CASSPRTGNNEQFF.

This chain uses TRBV27 with TRBJ2-1; TRBD2 matches 14 bases. The CDR3 has 16 residues. V was clipped by 4 bases and J by 10 bases; unmatched bases: 9. Germline V gene lookup returns CDR1 MNHEY and CDR2 SMNVEV (reference sequence). The CDR3 spells CASSSGTSGSFGEQFF. CDR3 DNA: TGTGCCAGCAGTTCCGGGACTAGCGGGAGTTTCGGGGAGCAGTTCTTC.

This sequence joins TRBV5-5 and TRBJ1-3, with 7 bases fitting TRBD1. V lost 3 bases to trimming and J lost 8 bases; unmatched junction nucleotides: 11. The CDR3 has 15 amino acids. The germline CDR1 and CDR2 sequences are SGHKS and YYEKEE (reference sequence). This CDR3 is CASSSLRQGLHTIYF. The CDR3 nucleotides read TGTGCCAGCAGCTCATTGAGACAGGGCTTGCACACCATATATTTT. The full variable domain, with the rest looked up from reference TRBV5-5 and TRBJ1-3, is DAGVTQSPTHLIKTRGQQVTLRCSPISGHKSVSWYQQVLGQGPQFIFQYYEKEERGRGNFPDRFSARQFPNYSSELNVNALLLGDSALYLCASSSLRQGLHTIYFGEGSWLTVV.

Here the CDR3 DNA reads TGTGCCTGGTCAGGGCCCGCCAATTCACCCCTCCACTTT. Translating it yields CAWSGPANSPLHF. This chain uses TRBV30 with TRBJ1-6; tentative D call: TRBD1 (5 bases). The length of the CDR3 is 13 residues. CDR1 is GTSNPN, CDR2 SVGIG, per germline (reference sequence). Deletions cut 5 bases from V and 7 bases from J, with 12 bases between.

The rearrangement uses TRBV19 and TRBJ2-3; D may be TRBD2 (6 bases). Germline V gives CDR1 LNHDA, CDR2 SQIVND (reference sequence). The CDR3 runs 15 residues. Trimming removed 5 bases at V and 4 bases at J, with 16 bases between. CDR3 region: CASSFNAGGSDTQYF. CDR3 bases: TGTGCCAGTAGTTTTAACGCCGGAGGGTCAGATACGCAGTATTTT.

The chain is built from TRBV27 and TRBJ2-7, with TRBD2 matching over 12 bases. Trimming at V came to 5 bases and at J to 4 bases, leaving 6 bases not matched to a gene. The V gene's germline CDR1 is MNHEY and CDR2 SMNVEV (reference sequence). This CDR3 is built from 15 residues. The CDR3 DNA reads TGTGCCAGCAGTCCGGGACTAGCGGGCTATTACGAGCAGTACTTC. It translates to CASSPGLAGYYEQYF.

The chain uses TRBV19 and TRBJ1-1; 9 bases line up with TRBD1. In germline, CDR1 is LNHDA, CDR2 SQIVND (reference sequence). With 5 bases clipped from V and 0 bases from J, the junction kept 10 bases outside the gene matches. The CDR3 sequence is 17 residues long. The CDR3 loop is CASSPNRGPAMNTEAFF. Here the CDR3 DNA reads TGTGCCAGTAGTCCCAACAGGGGGCCAGCGATGAACACTGAAGCTTTCTTT. Using reference TRBV19 and TRBJ1-1 for the parts outside the CDR3, the full variable domain is DGGITQSPKYLFRKEGQNVTLSCEQNLNHDAMYWYRQDPGQGLRLIYYSQIVNDFQKGDIAEGYSVSREKKESFPLTVTSAQKNPTAFYLCASSPNRGPAMNTEAFFGQGTRLTVV.

The chain uses TRBV5-1 and TRBJ1-3; D uncertain. The CDR3 is 14 residues long. Between the trimmed V and J ends, which lost 7 bases and 0 bases, there was a span of 11 bases. Germline values: CDR1 SGHRS, CDR2 YFSETQ. The CDR3, as DNA: TGCGCCAGCCGTATTACTTACTCTGGAAACACCATATATTTT. The encoded protein is CASRITYSGNTIYF.

CDR3 DNA: TGTGCCAGCAGGGGGAGGGGTGAGCGGATCGACGAGCAGTACTTC. Translating gives CASRGRGERIDEQYF. This chain joins TRBV6-5 and TRBJ2-7, with TRBD2 identical over 7 bases. From germline, CDR1 is MNHEY and CDR2 SVGAGI. Trimming at V came to 6 bases and at J to 5 bases, leaving 13 bases not matched to a gene. This CDR3 has 15 residues.

The CDR3 loop reads CASIRWTSGYNEQFF. CDR3 bases: TGTGCCAGCATTCGTTGGACTAGCGGCTACAATGAGCAGTTCTTC. The rearrangement joins TRBV6-5 to TRBJ2-1; TRBD2 aligns across 10 bases. J lost 3 bases, V lost 7 bases, and 6 bases had no gene match. The CDR3 loop spans 15 amino acids. The V gene's germline CDR1 is MNHEY and CDR2 SVGAGI.

This sequence joins TRBV28 and TRBJ2-7; 8 bases align to TRBD1. This CDR3 contains 14 residues. Trimming took 7 bases from V and 5 from J; bases not matched to a gene: 10. Per the germline V gene, CDR1 is MDHEN and CDR2 is SYDVKM. The CDR3 DNA follows: TGTGCCAGCACCCCGACAGGGGTTCCCCACGAGCAGTACTTC. It translates to CASTPTGVPHEQYF. Full variable domain (outside the CDR3, taken from reference TRBV28 and TRBJ2-7): DVKVTQSSRYLVKRTGEKVFLECVQDMDHENMFWYRQDPGLGLRLIYFSYDVKMKEKGDIPEGYSVSREKKERFSLILESASTNQTSMYLCASTPTGVPHEQYFGPGTRLTVT.